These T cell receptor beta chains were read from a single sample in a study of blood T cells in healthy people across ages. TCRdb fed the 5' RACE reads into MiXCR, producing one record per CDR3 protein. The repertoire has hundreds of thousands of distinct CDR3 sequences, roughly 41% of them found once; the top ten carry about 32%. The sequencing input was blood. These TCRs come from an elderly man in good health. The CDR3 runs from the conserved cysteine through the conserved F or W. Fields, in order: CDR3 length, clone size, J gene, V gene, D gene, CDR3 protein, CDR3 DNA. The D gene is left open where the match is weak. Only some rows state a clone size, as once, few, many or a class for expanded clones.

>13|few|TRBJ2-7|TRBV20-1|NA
CSATGRSSYEQYF
TGCAGTGCTACGGGGCGAAGCTCCTACGAGCAGTACTTC
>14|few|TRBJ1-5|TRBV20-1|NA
CSALDMSTNQPQHF
TGCAGTGCTCTTGACATGTCTACCAATCAGCCCCAGCATTTT
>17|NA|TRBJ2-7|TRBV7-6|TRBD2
CASSRGKMGLTYSEQYF
TGTGCCAGCAGCCGCGGGAAAATGGGACTAACCTACAGTGAGCAGTACTTC
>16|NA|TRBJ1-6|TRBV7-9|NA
CASSLSGPLRNSPLHF
TGTGCCAGCAGCTTATCAGGGCCTCTCCGGAATTCACCCCTCCACTTT
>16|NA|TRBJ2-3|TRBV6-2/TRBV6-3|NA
CASSYGGGYSTDTQYF
TGTGCCAGCAGTTACGGTGGGGGCTACTCCACAGATACGCAGTATTTT
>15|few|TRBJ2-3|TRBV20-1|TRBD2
CSARDPAGGTDTQYF
TGCAGTGCTAGAGATCCAGCGGGAGGCACAGATACGCAGTATTTT
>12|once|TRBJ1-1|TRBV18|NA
CATKGYNTEAFF
TGTGCCACCAAAGGATACAACACTGAAGCTTTCTTT
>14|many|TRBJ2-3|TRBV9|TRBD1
CASSPRTGGDTQYF
TGTGCCAGCAGTCCAAGGACAGGGGGAGATACGCAGTATTTT
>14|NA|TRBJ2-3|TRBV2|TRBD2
CASRTSGGVDTQYF
TGTGCCAGCCGGACTAGCGGGGGGGTAGATACGCAGTATTTT
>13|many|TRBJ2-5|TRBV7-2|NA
CASSPDFGETQYF
TGTGCCAGCAGCCCCGATTTTGGGGAGACCCAGTACTTC
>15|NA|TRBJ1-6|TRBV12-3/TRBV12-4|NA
CASSLGPVGNSPLHF
TGTGCCAGCAGTTTGGGCCCCGTGGGGAATTCACCCCTCCACTTT
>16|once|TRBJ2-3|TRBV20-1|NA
CSASGTIGDGTDTQYF
TGCAGTGCTAGTGGGACCATAGGGGATGGCACAGATACGCAGTATTTT
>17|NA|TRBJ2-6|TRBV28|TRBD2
CASSLWGGYSGANVLTF
TGTGCCAGCAGTTTATGGGGGGGGTACTCTGGGGCCAACGTCCTGACTTTC
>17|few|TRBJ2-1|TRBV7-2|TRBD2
CASSSWSGRAIYNEQFF
TGTGCCAGCAGCTCGTGGAGCGGGAGGGCCATTTACAATGAGCAGTTCTTC
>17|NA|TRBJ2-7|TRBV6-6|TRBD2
CASSYGLAGKGQESQYF
TGTGCCAGCAGTTACGGACTAGCGGGAAAGGGGCAAGAGTCCCAGTACTTC
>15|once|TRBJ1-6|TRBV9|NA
CASSVGWDGNSPLHF
TGTGCCAGCAGCGTAGGGTGGGACGGCAATTCACCCCTCCACTTT
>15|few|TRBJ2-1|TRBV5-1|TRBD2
CASATSGGSYNEQFF
TGCGCCAGCGCTACTAGCGGGGGCTCCTACAATGAGCAGTTCTTC
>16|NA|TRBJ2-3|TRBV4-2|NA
CASSLSQAVNTDTQYF
TGTGCCAGCAGCCTTTCACAAGCGGTGAACACAGATACGCAGTATTTT
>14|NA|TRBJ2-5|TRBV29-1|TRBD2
CSVEFQGGVETQYF
TGCAGCGTTGAGTTTCAGGGAGGGGTTGAGACCCAGTACTTC
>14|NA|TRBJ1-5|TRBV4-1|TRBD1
CASSHPTGNQPQHF
TGCGCCAGCAGCCACCCGACAGGGAATCAGCCCCAGCATTTT
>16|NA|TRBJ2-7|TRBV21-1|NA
CASSKEDRTSSYEQYF
TGTGCCAGCAGCAAAGAAGACAGAACGAGCTCCTACGAGCAGTACTTC
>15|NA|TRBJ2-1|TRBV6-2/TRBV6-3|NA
CASSLERASYNEQFF
TGTGCCAGCAGTTTAGAGCGGGCCTCCTACAATGAGCAGTTCTTC
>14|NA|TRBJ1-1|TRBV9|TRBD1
CASSVTGLNTEAFF
TGTGCCAGCAGCGTGACAGGGCTTAACACTGAAGCTTTCTTT
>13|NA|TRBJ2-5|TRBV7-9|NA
CASSRDGGREQYF
TGTGCCAGCAGCCGAGATGGGGGGCGAGAGCAGTACTTC
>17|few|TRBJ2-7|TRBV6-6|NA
CASSYPTRDRVSYEQYF
TGTGCCAGCAGTTACCCCACTCGGGACCGCGTCTCCTACGAGCAGTACTTC
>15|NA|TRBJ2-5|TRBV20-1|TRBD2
CSARDGGTSQETQYF
TGCAGTGCTAGAGACGGGGGGACTTCGCAAGAGACCCAGTACTTC
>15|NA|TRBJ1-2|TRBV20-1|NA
CSARSSASANYGYTF
TGCAGTGCTAGATCTTCGGCGAGCGCTAACTATGGCTACACCTTC
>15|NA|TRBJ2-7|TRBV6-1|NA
CASSEIGKGVYEQYF
TGTGCCAGCAGTGAAATAGGCAAAGGGGTCTACGAGCAGTACTTC
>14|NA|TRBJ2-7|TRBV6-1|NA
CTSIWGRGVYEQYF
TGTACCAGCATTTGGGGCAGGGGAGTCTACGAGCAGTACTTC
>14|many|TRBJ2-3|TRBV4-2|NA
CASSRKGDTDTQYF
TGTGCCAGCAGCCGAAAGGGGGACACAGATACGCAGTATTTT
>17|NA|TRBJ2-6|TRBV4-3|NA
CASSQDRTVSGANVLTF
TGCGCCAGCAGCCAAGACCGGACAGTCTCTGGGGCCAACGTCCTGACTTTC
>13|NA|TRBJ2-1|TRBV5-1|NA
CASSGNYPYEQFF
TGCGCCAGCAGTGGAAATTACCCCTATGAGCAGTTCTTC
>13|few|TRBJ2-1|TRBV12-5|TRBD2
CASGRLAGNEQFF
TGTGCTAGTGGGAGGCTAGCGGGGAATGAGCAGTTCTTC
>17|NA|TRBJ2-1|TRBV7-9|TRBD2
CASSFTLSGSSYNEQFF
TGTGCCAGCAGCTTTACTCTTAGCGGGAGCTCCTACAATGAGCAGTTCTTC
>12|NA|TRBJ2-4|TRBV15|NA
CATNMGGDIQYF
TGTGCCACCAACATGGGGGGTGACATTCAGTACTTC
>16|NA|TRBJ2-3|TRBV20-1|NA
CSATSGRLPGTDTQYF
TGCAGTGCTACCTCTGGACGGCTCCCGGGGACAGATACGCAGTATTTT
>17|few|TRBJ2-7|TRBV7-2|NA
CASSQIQFTRGLYEQYF
TGTGCCAGCAGCCAGATCCAGTTTACCCGAGGACTCTACGAGCAGTACTTC